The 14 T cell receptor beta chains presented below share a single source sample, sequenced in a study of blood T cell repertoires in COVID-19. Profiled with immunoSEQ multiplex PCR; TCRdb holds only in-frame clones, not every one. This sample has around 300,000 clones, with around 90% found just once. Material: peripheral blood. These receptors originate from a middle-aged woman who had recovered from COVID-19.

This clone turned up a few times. CDR3: CASSQVARMGNTIYF. In DNA form, the CDR3 reads TGTGCCAGCAGCCAAGTCGCCAGGATGGGAAACACCATATATTTT. V usage is TRBV3-1 (or the pseudogene TRBV3-2) and J usage is TRBJ1-3; no reliable D call. Germline V gene lookup returns CDR1 LGHDT and CDR2 YNNKEL (reference sequence). V lost 1 base and J 4 bases, leaving 11 bases between the germline ends. This CDR3 has 15 amino acids.

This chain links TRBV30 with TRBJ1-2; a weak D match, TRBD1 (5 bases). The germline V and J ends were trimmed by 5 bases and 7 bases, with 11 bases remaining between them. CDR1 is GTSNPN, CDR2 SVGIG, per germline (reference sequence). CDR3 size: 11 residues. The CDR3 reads CAWGREGGYTF. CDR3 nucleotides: TGTGCCTGGGGCAGGGAAGGTGGCTACACCTTC.

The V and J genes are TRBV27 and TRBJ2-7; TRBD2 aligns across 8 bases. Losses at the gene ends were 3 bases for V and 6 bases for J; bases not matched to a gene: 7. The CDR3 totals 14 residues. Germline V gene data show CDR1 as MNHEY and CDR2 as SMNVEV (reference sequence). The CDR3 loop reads CASSLGTRLIEQYF. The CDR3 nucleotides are TGTGCCAGCAGTTTGGGGACTAGGCTCATCGAGCAGTACTTC.

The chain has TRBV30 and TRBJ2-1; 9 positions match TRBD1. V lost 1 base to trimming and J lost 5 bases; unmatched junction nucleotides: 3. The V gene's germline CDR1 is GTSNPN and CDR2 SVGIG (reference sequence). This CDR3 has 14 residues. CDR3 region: CAWSGDRVHNEQFF. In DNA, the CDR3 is TGTGCCTGGAGTGGGGACAGGGTACACAATGAGCAGTTCTTC.

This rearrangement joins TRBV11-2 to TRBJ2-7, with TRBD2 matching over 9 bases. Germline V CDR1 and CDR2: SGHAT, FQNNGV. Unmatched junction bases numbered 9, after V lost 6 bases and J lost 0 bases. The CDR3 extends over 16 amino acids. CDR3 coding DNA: TGTGCCAGCAGTAATCCTGGTAGCGGGGGCTCCTACGAGCAGTACTTC. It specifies CASSNPGSGGSYEQYF.

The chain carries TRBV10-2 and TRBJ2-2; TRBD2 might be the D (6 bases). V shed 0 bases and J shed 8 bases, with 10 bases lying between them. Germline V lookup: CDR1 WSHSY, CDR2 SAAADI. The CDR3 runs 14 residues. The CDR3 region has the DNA TGCGCCAGCAGTGAGTCCGGGGGTTTGGGGGAGCTGTTTTTT. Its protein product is CASSESGGLGELFF.

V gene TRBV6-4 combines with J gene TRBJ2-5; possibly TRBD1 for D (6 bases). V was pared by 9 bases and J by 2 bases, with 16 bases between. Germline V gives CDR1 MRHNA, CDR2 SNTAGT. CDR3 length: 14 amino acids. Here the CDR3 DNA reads TGTGCCAGGTCAGTCCAGGGGCTTCAAGAGACCCAGTACTTC. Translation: CARSVQGLQETQYF.

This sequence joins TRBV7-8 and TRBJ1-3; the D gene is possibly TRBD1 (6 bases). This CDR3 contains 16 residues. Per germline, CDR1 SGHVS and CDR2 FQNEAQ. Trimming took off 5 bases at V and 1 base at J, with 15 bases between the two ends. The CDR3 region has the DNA TGTGCCAGCAGCGTTCCTGGGGGCGCATCTGGAAACACCATATATTTT. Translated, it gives CASSVPGGASGNTIYF.

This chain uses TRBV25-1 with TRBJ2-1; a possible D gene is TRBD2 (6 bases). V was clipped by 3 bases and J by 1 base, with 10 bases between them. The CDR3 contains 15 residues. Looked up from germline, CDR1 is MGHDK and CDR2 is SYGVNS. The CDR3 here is CASSESAGSYNEQFF. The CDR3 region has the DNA TGTGCCAGCAGTGAGTCCGCGGGGTCCTACAATGAGCAGTTCTTC.

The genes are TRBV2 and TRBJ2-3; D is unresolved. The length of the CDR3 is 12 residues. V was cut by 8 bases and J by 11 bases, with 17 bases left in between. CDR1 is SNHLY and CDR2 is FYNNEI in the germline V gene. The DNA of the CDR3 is TGTGCCAGCCACGAATCGCAGTTTATGCAGTATTTT. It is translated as CASHESQFMQYF.

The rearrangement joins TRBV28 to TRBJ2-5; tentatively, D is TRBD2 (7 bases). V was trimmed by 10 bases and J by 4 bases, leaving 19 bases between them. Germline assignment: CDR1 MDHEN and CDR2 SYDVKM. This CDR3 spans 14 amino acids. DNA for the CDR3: TGTGCCACACAAGGGGGGGCGCCAAGAGAGACCCAGTACTTC. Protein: CATQGGAPRETQYF. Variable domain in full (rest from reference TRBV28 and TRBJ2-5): DVKVTQSSRYLVKRTGEKVFLECVQDMDHENMFWYRQDPGLGLRLIYFSYDVKMKEKGDIPEGYSVSREKKERFSLILESASTNQTSMYLCATQGGAPRETQYFGPGTRLLVL.

The CDR3, as DNA: TGTGCCAGTAGTATAGATGTTACTAGACCCGGGGAGCTGTTTTTT. It specifies CASSIDVTRPGELFF. The V gene is TRBV19, the J gene TRBJ2-2; a weak D match, TRBD2 (5 bases). The CDR3 consists of 15 residues. The germline CDR1 and CDR2 sequences are LNHDA and SQIVND (reference sequence). Trimming took 0 bases from V and 6 from J, leaving 11 bases between them.

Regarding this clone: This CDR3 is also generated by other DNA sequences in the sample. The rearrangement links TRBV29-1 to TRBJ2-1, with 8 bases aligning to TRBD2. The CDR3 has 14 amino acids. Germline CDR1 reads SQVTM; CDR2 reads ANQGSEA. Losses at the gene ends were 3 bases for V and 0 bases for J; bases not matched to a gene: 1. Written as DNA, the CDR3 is TGCAGCGTTGAGAGCGGGAGCTCCTACAATGAGCAGTTCTTC. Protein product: CSVESGSSYNEQFF.

This CDR3 is CASSSGQGHNTEAFF. Written as DNA, the CDR3 is TGTGCCAGCAGCTCGGGACAGGGGCACAACACTGAAGCTTTCTTT. The chain is built from TRBV5-4 and TRBJ1-1, with 10 nucleotides matching TRBD1. Germline V gene sequence: CDR1 SGHNT, CDR2 YYREEE (reference sequence). Unmatched junction bases numbered 4, after V lost 3 bases and J lost 2 bases. The CDR3 runs 15 residues.